The 22 T cell receptor beta chains in this list originate from one sample, sequenced in a study of T cell responses to AZD1222 COVID-19 vaccine. Profiling relied on immunoSEQ multiplex PCR, and the TCRdb table lists in-frame clones only, not all of them. Here the sample spans 180,000 or so clones, 85% to 95% being singletons. The input for sequencing was peripheral blood, taken on day 0 of AZD1222 vaccination. Receptor source: an adult in good health.

This chain links TRBV5-4 with TRBJ2-3; TRBD2 matches at 7 bases. In germline, CDR1 is SGHNT, CDR2 YYREEE (reference sequence). The CDR3 runs to 14 residues. V lost 1 base to trimming and J lost 5 bases; unmatched junction nucleotides: 4. The CDR3 reads CASSLREEVDTQYF. For the CDR3, the DNA is TGTGCCAGCAGCTTGCGGGAGGAGGTAGATACGCAGTATTTT.

V usage is TRBV3-1 (or the pseudogene TRBV3-2) and J usage is TRBJ1-6, with 8 nucleotides matching TRBD1. Trimming removed 4 bases from V and 9 bases from J; junction bases left unmatched: 11. The length of the CDR3 is 16 residues. Germline-derived CDR1 and CDR2 are LGHDT and YNNKEL (reference sequence). The CDR3 protein is CASSPEDRVNGSPLHF. The CDR3 nucleotides read TGTGCCAGCAGCCCCGAGGACAGGGTCAACGGTTCACCCCTCCACTTT.

V is TRBV10-1 and J is TRBJ2-1; TRBD1 or TRBD2 may be the D gene (5 bases each). CDR3 length equals 13 residues. Trimming stripped 3 bases from V and 12 bases from J, with 15 bases between. Germline CDR1 WNHNN, CDR2 SYGVQD (reference sequence). CDR3 DNA sequence: TGCGCCAGCAGTGATTGGGACCCCAGGTTGCAGTTCTTC. Protein sequence: CASSDWDPRLQFF.

This clone was picked up one time. The chain links TRBV27 to TRBJ2-1; the D gene is possibly TRBD2 (6 bases). Germline lookup yields CDR1 MNHEY and CDR2 SMNVEV (reference sequence). Trimming took off 1 base at V and 8 bases at J, with 9 bases between the two ends. CDR3 size: 13 residues. In nucleotides, the CDR3 is TGTGCCAGCAGTTTATACCCTAGCGATGAGCAGTTCTTC. Translated: CASSLYPSDEQFF.

The J gene is TRBJ1-1, the V gene TRBV28; 7 positions match TRBD1. V gave up 5 bases and J gave up 4 bases; unmatched junction bases: 13. CDR1 and CDR2 from the germline V gene are MDHEN and SYDVKM. CDR3 length equals 16 residues. CDR3 sequence: CASSVTLLQGRTEAFF. The CDR3 DNA sequence: TGTGCCAGCAGTGTTACCCTTTTACAGGGGCGCACTGAAGCTTTCTTT.

V and J are TRBV18 and TRBJ2-1; 12 nucleotides line up with TRBD2. J was trimmed by 8 bases and V by 4 bases; bases with no gene match: 9. From germline, CDR1 is KGHSH and CDR2 LQKENI. The CDR3 contains 16 residues. DNA of the CDR3: TGTGCCAGCTCACGAGGGACTAGCGGGTTATGGCATGAGCAGTTCTTC. Protein sequence: CASSRGTSGLWHEQFF.

The chain has TRBV11-2 and TRBJ1-2; D might be TRBD1 (5 bases). Germline V gives CDR1 SGHAT, CDR2 FQNNGV. The CDR3 runs 11 residues. V was clipped by 1 base and J by 13 bases, with 10 bases between them. DNA for the CDR3: TGTGCCAGCAGCTTAGTCTCAGGGCTCACCTTC. Its translation: CASSLVSGLTF.

The genes are TRBV2 and TRBJ1-4; D is possibly TRBD1 (6 bases). Trimming pared 6 bases from V and 0 bases from J, leaving 14 bases between. The CDR3 spans 16 residues. Germline V lookup: CDR1 SNHLY, CDR2 FYNNEI. This chain's CDR3 is CASRIQTGPTNEKLFF. The CDR3 DNA follows: TGTGCCAGCAGGATCCAGACAGGTCCAACTAATGAAAAACTGTTTTTT.

The genes are TRBV28 and TRBJ1-2; TRBD1 aligns across 7 bases. CDR3 length: 14 residues. V lost 6 bases, J lost 4 bases, and 8 bases stayed unmatched. Germline CDR1 and CDR2: MDHEN and SYDVKM. CDR3 sequence reads: CASSLVDRLYGYTF. The CDR3, as DNA: TGTGCCAGCAGCCTCGTGGACAGGCTCTATGGCTACACCTTC.

This clone was observed once. The V and J genes are TRBV28 and TRBJ1-1; TRBD1 agrees at 10 bases. V lost 4 bases and J lost 3; bases outside the gene matches: 5. Germline V CDR1 and CDR2: MDHEN, SYDVKM. The CDR3 runs to 15 residues. CDR3 amino acids: CASSSLGTGDTEAFF. CDR3 coding DNA: TGTGCCAGCAGTTCTTTAGGGACAGGGGACACTGAAGCTTTCTTT.

V is TRBV28 and J is TRBJ1-3; D uncertain. Germline V gives CDR1 MDHEN, CDR2 SYDVKM. The ends were cut back, 5 bases at V and 0 bases at J, with 11 bases in the middle. This CDR3 contains 15 residues. The CDR3 region is CASSPRGSSGNTIYF. The CDR3, as DNA: TGTGCCAGCAGTCCCCGTGGTAGCTCTGGAAACACCATATATTTT. The full variable domain, rest sourced from reference TRBV28 and TRBJ1-3, is DVKVTQSSRYLVKRTGEKVFLECVQDMDHENMFWYRQDPGLGLRLIYFSYDVKMKEKGDIPEGYSVSREKKERFSLILESASTNQTSMYLCASSPRGSSGNTIYFGEGSWLTVV.

V gene TRBV28 combines with J gene TRBJ1-1; D is possibly TRBD1 (6 bases). Germline CDR1 reads MDHEN; CDR2 reads SYDVKM. This CDR3 is built from 12 residues. The V end lost 3 bases, the J end lost 10 bases, and 12 bases lay between the germline ends. For the CDR3, the DNA is TGTGCCAGCAGTTTCTTTACAGGGTTAGCTTTCTTT. It encodes CASSFFTGLAFF.

The V call is TRBV7-2, the J call TRBJ2-2; 13 nucleotides agree with TRBD2. With 1 base clipped from V and 9 bases from J, the junction kept 5 bases outside the gene matches. This CDR3 contains 16 residues. CDR1 and CDR2 from the germline V gene are SGHTA and FQGNSA. The DNA for the CDR3 is TGTGCCAGCAGCTTAGGGACTAGCGGGAGAGTTAGGGAGCTGTTTTTT. Its protein is CASSLGTSGRVRELFF.

The CDR3 coding sequence is TGTGCCAGTAGTAGATACGGGGGTAGCGGGAGGGCGTCCGAGCAGTACTTC. Encoded protein: CASSRYGGSGRASEQYF. The chain combines TRBV19 with TRBJ2-7, with 11 bases lining up with TRBD2. V dropped 4 bases and J dropped 6; count of bases not matched to a gene: 14. The CDR3 runs 17 residues. Per germline, CDR1 LNHDA and CDR2 SQIVND (reference sequence).

This CDR3 is CASSLGFVGLAVLSTDTQYF. The CDR3 DNA reads TGTGCCAGCAGCTTAGGGTTCGTGGGACTAGCGGTTTTGAGCACAGATACGCAGTATTTT. The V and J genes are TRBV7-8 and TRBJ2-3; 11 nucleotides align to TRBD2. The CDR3 sequence is 20 residues long. Trimming at V came to 1 base and at J to 0 bases, leaving 12 bases not matched to a gene. Germline V gives CDR1 SGHVS, CDR2 FQNEAQ.

This chain uses TRBV12-5 with TRBJ1-5, with 10 bases fitting TRBD1. CDR1 is LGHNT, CDR2 FRNRAP, per germline. V shed 10 bases, J shed 6 bases, and the junction held 15 bases outside the gene matches. The CDR3 has 16 residues. The CDR3 sequence is CATPGQGPSGCQPQHF. DNA for the CDR3: TGTGCTACCCCGGGACAGGGGCCCTCAGGGTGTCAGCCCCAGCATTTT.

The chain couples TRBV6-5 to TRBJ1-2; TRBD1 agrees at 8 bases. Germline values: CDR1 MNHEY, CDR2 SVGAGI. CDR3 size: 13 residues. V gave up 7 bases and J gave up 3 bases; unmatched junction bases: 4. The CDR3 loop reads CASMQGADYGYTF. CDR3 nucleotides: TGTGCCAGCATGCAGGGGGCGGACTATGGCTACACCTTC.

The chain uses TRBV27 and TRBJ1-6; D is uncertain. Deletions cut 0 bases from V and 6 bases from J, with 9 bases between. The CDR3 length is 15 residues. CDR1 is MNHEY, CDR2 SMNVEV, per germline (reference sequence). CDR3 sequence reads: CASSLSGLGNSPLHF. For the CDR3, the DNA is TGTGCCAGCAGTTTATCGGGATTAGGTAATTCACCCCTCCACTTT.

The rearrangement links TRBV30 to TRBJ1-2; no reliable D call. CDR1 and CDR2 from the germline V gene are GTSNPN and SVGIG (reference sequence). V dropped 0 bases and J dropped 6 bases, with 11 bases sitting between them. The CDR3 spans 13 residues. The CDR3 here is CAWSVLLGHGYTF. DNA for the CDR3: TGTGCCTGGAGTGTACTCTTGGGCCATGGCTACACCTTC.

The rearrangement uses TRBV6-5 and TRBJ2-3, with TRBD2 matching 10 bases. The CDR3 length is 15 residues. Trimming removed 6 bases from V and 0 bases from J; junction bases left unmatched: 3. Germline V gene lookup returns CDR1 MNHEY and CDR2 SVGAGI. The CDR3 loop is CASRLLAGSTDTQYF. CDR3 sequence (DNA): TGTGCCAGCAGATTACTAGCGGGAAGCACAGATACGCAGTATTTT.

This chain links TRBV28 with TRBJ1-1; 9 bases match TRBD1. This CDR3 has 14 residues. Germline V CDR1 and CDR2: MDHEN, SYDVKM. Trimming removed 1 base from V and 10 bases from J; junction bases left unmatched: 7. This CDR3 reads CASSLYPGQGSAFF. The CDR3 coding sequence is TGTGCCAGCAGTTTATACCCGGGACAGGGTTCAGCTTTCTTT.

The chain uses TRBV27 and TRBJ1-2; maybe TRBD1 (6 bases). Looked up from germline, CDR1 is MNHEY and CDR2 is SMNVEV (reference sequence). Trimming removed 0 bases from V and 8 bases from J, with 16 bases in between. This CDR3 spans 15 amino acids. CDR3 coding DNA: TGTGCCAGCAGTTTATCCTTACAGGGAACGAGCGGCTACACCTTC. Protein: CASSLSLQGTSGYTF.